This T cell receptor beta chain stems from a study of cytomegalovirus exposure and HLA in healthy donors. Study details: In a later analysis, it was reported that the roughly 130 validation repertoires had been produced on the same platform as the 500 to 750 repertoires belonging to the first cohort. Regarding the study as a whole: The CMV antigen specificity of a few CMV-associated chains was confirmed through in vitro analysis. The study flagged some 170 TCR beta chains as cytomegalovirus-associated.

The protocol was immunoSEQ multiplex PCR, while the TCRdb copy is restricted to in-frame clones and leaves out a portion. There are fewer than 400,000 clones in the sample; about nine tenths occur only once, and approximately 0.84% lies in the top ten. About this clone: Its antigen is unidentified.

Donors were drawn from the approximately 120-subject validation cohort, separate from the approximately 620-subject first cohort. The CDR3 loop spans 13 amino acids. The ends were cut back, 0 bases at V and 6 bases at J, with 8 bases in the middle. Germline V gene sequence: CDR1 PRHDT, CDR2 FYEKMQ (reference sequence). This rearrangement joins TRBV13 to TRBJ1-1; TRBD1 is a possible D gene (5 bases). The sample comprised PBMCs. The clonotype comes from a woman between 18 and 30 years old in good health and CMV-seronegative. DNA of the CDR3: TGTGCCAGCAGCTTAGGGTGGGGCCCTGAAGCTTTCTTT. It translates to CASSLGWGPEAFF.